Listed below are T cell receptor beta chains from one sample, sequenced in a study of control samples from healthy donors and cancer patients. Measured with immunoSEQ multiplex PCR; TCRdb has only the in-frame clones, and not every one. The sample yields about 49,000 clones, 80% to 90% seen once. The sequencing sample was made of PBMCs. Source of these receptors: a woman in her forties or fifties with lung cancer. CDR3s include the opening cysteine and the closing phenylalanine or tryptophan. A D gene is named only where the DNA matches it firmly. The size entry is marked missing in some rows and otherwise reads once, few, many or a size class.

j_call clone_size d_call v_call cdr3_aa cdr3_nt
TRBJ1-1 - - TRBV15 CATSNQGGMKAFF TGTGCCACCAGCAACCAAGGGGGGATGAAAGCTTTCTTT
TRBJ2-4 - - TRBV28 CASSRTLAKNIQYF TGTGCCAGCTCCAGGACCTTAGCCAAAAACATTCAGTACTTC
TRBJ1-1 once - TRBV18 CASSPSPNTEAFF TGTGCCAGCTCACCGTCCCCGAACACTGAAGCTTTCTTT
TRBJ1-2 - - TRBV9 CASSVNVRRVEDTLNYGYTF TGTGCCAGCAGCGTTAATGTCCGGCGAGTTGAGGACACCTTAAACTATGGCTACACCTTC
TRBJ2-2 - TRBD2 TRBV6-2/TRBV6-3 CASSTPSGGVSGELFF TGTGCCAGCAGTACCCCTAGCGGGGGGGTATCGGGGGAGCTGTTTTTT
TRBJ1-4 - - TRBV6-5 CASVGGTSTNEKLFF TGTGCCAGCGTTGGGGGTACCTCAACTAATGAAAAACTGTTTTTT
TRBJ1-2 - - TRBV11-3 CASSLEDIDGYTF TGTGCCAGCAGCTTAGAGGACATCGATGGCTACACCTTC
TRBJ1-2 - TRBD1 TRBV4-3 CASSQDVQGLNYGYTF TGCGCCAGCAGCCAAGACGTACAGGGGCTCAACTATGGCTACACCTTC
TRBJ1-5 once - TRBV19 CASISDSTRPTQHF TGTGCCAGTATTTCGGACAGCACCCGACCTACCCAGCATTTT
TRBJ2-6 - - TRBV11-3 CASSLAGSPSGANVLTF TGTGCCAGCAGCTTAGCCGGGAGTCCCTCTGGGGCCAACGTCCTGACTTTC
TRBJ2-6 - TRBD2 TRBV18 CASSPRGGRRGPSGANVLTF TGTGCCAGCTCACCACGCGGGGGGAGGCGGGGCCCCTCTGGGGCCAACGTCCTGACTTTC
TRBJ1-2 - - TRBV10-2 CATLEPADVYGYTF TGCGCCACCCTAGAGCCGGCTGACGTCTATGGCTACACCTTC
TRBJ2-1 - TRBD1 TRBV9 CASSVVGGQGYNEQFF TGTGCCAGCAGCGTAGTAGGGGGCCAGGGATACAATGAGCAGTTCTTC
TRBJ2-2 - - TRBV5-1 CASSFGWANTGELFF TGCGCCAGCAGCTTTGGCTGGGCGAACACCGGGGAGCTGTTTTTT
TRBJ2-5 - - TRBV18 CASSPLEQETQYF TGTGCCAGCTCACCCTTGGAACAAGAGACCCAGTACTTC
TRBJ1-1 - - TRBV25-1 CASSEGGEMNTEAFF TGTGCCAGCAGCGAAGGGGGAGAGATGAACACTGAAGCTTTCTTT
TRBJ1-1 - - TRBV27 CASSLSNPPPGTEAFF TGTGCCAGCAGTTTATCTAACCCACCTCCAGGCACTGAAGCTTTCTTT
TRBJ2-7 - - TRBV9 CASSVGSLRGQDEQYF TGTGCCAGCAGCGTAGGGAGTTTAAGGGGCCAAGACGAGCAGTACTTC
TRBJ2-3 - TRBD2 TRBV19 CASSLGGDSTDTQYF TGTGCCAGTAGTCTGGGGGGGGATAGCACAGATACGCAGTATTTT
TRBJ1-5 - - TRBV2 CASRWTLYSNQPQHF TGTGCCAGCAGGTGGACACTCTATAGCAATCAGCCCCAGCATTTT